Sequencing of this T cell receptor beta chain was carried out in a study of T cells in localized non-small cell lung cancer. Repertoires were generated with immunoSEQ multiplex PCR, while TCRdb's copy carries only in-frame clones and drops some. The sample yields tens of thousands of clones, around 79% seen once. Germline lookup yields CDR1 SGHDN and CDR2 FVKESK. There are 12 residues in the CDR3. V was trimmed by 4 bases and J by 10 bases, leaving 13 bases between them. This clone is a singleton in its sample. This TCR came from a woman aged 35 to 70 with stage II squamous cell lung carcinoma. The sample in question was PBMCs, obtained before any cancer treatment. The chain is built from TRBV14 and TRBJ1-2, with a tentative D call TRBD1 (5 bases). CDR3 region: CASSPQGDVYTF. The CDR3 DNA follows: TGTGCCAGCAGCCCCCAAGGGGACGTCTACACCTTC.